Listed here is a single T cell receptor beta chain. No antigen is known for it. This CDR3 is 16 amino acids long. V shed 4 bases, J shed 4 bases, and the junction held 6 bases outside the gene matches. The germline gives CDR1 SGHDN, CDR2 FVKESK. The data are from a study of T cell responses to AZD1222 COVID-19 vaccine. At the level of the study: Both about-4-week and about-12-week second-dose recipients were combined.

TCRdb's copy holds only in-frame clones and misses some; the assay was immunoSEQ multiplex PCR. The sample records 120,000 to 150,000 clones, about 90% being singletons. Broader study findings: Spike-wide coverage was observed for vaccine-associated CD4 TCRs, with dominant responses at 160-218 and 743-854.

The specimen comprised peripheral blood, sampled on day 0 of AZD1222 vaccination. The TCR was taken from an adult in good health. The chain combines TRBV14 with TRBJ2-1, with 11 nucleotides matching TRBD2. The chain's CDR3 is CASSLGTSGLYNEQFF. As DNA, the CDR3 is TGTGCCAGCAGCCTAGGGACTAGCGGCTTATACAATGAGCAGTTCTTC. The variable domain in full, completed from reference TRBV14 and TRBJ2-1, reads EAGVTQFPSHSVIEKGQTVTLRCDPISGHDNLYWYRRVMGKEIKFLLHFVKESKQDESGMPNNRFLAERTGGTYSTLKVQPAELEDSGVYFCASSLGTSGLYNEQFFGPGTRLTVL.